The 11 T cell receptor beta chains given below trace back to one sample, sequenced in a study of metastatic and nonmetastatic thyroid tumors. TCRdb reprocessed the PCR reads via MiXCR. The sample yields 20,000 to 25,000 clones, 13% to 15% seen once. Ahead of thyroid surgery, no patient had received treatment of any kind. Sequencing was carried out using tumor tissue. These receptors originate from a female donor with papillary thyroid cancer or a benign thyroid nodule (not recorded which). Some clones in this sample may be carry-over from other donors' samples.

This clone was detected ten times or more. One base away lies a much larger clone, so this may be a sequencing read error. This specimen includes other DNA sequences encoding the same CDR3. The chain is built from TRBV3-1 and TRBJ1-2, with D perhaps TRBD1 (5 bases). The CDR3 is made up of 15 amino acids. Germline V CDR1 and CDR2: LGHDT, YNNKEL (reference sequence). Trimming stripped 3 bases from V and 4 bases from J, with 15 bases between. The CDR3 DNA reads TGTGCCAGCAGCCACCACCGGGACTGCGGCTATGGCTACACCTTC. This sequence encodes CASSHHRDCGYGYTF.

CDR3 sequence: CSALRQGENEKLFF. The CDR3 DNA follows: TGCAGTGCCCTCCGGCAGGGGGAAAATGAAAAACTGTTTTTT. The chain combines TRBV20-1 with TRBJ1-4; 7 nucleotides align to TRBD1. Germline values: CDR1 DFQATT, CDR2 SNEGSKA (reference sequence). There are 14 residues in the CDR3. The J segment lost 5 bases and the V segment lost 6 bases, leaving 9 bases of the junction unmatched.

The chain links TRBV11-2 to TRBJ2-7; weak D call: TRBD2 (6 bases). Germline CDR1 SGHAT, CDR2 FQNNGV. V was pared by 1 base and J by 0 bases, with 10 bases between. The CDR3 has 15 amino acids. The CDR3 DNA reads TGTGCCAGCAGCTTAGCCGGTAGCGGCTCCTACGAGCAGTACTTC. Translating it yields CASSLAGSGSYEQYF.

This clone was counted between two and nine times. A much larger clone differs by one base, so this may be a read error. This sequence joins TRBV6-1 and TRBJ1-4, with D hard to call. Looked up from germline, CDR1 is MNHNS and CDR2 is SASEGT. The length of the CDR3 is 13 residues. The CDR3 region has the DNA TGTGCCAGCACAGATGGGCCTCATGAAAACCTGTTTTTT. Protein product: CASTDGPHENLFF.

In its sample, this clone was seen many times. CDR3 region: CAWRQSPKAGNSPLHF. CDR3 DNA sequence: TGTGCCTGGAGACAATCCCCTAAGGCAGGGAATTCACCCCTCCACTTT. The chain recombines TRBV30 with TRBJ1-6, with D possibly being TRBD1 (5 bases). Deletions cut 3 bases from V and 7 bases from J, with 19 bases between. CDR3 length: 16 amino acids. In germline, CDR1 is GTSNPN, CDR2 SVGIG (reference sequence). The full variable domain, completed using reference TRBV30 and TRBJ1-6, is SQTIHQWPATLVQPVGSPLSLECTVEGTSNPNLYWYRQAAGRGLQLLFYSVGIGQISSEVPQNLSASRPQDRQFILSSKKLLLSDSGFYLCAWRQSPKAGNSPLHFGNGTRLTVT.

The sample holds many counts of this clone. One base away lies a much larger clone, so this may be a sequencing read error. The chain is built from TRBV4-1 and TRBJ2-7; D is uncertain. Germline loops: CDR1 MGHRA, CDR2 YSYEKL. This CDR3 is built from 13 residues. CDR3 nucleotides: TGCGCCAGCAGCCAAGATCTGTCCTGCGAGCAGTACTTC. It codes for CASSQDLSCEQYF.

This clone occurred many times. CDR3 nucleotide sequence: TGTGCCAGCAGCGTAGATCCAAGGGGAGAGAACACTGAAGCTTTCTTT. This gives the protein CASSVDPRGENTEAFF. The chain is built from TRBV9 and TRBJ1-1; tentative D call: TRBD1 (5 bases). The CDR3 has 16 amino acids. Germline V gives CDR1 SGDLS, CDR2 YYNGEE. With 0 bases removed from V and 1 base from J, the gap between germline ends came to 13 bases.

The sample holds many counts of this clone. V gene TRBV7-3 combines with J gene TRBJ2-1; D is uncertain. V was cut by 1 base and J by 9 bases, with 7 bases left in between. CDR1 is SGHTA, CDR2 FQGTGA, per germline. The CDR3 totals 12 residues. CDR3 in amino acids: CASSLIGGEQFF. DNA for the CDR3: TGTGCCAGCAGCTTAATTGGTGGTGAGCAGTTCTTC.

A few counts support this clone. A read error is possible here, since a much larger clone lies one base away. The chain employs TRBV19 and TRBJ1-2; D not certain. The CDR3 has 13 residues. V lost 3 bases and J 10 bases, leaving 15 bases between the germline ends. Per germline, CDR1 LNHDA and CDR2 SQIVND (reference sequence). The CDR3 spells CASSMPAGDVYTF. In nucleotides, the CDR3 is TGTGCCAGTAGTATGCCCGCGGGAGATGTCTACACCTTC.

This clone was seen many times. The chain links TRBV19 to TRBJ1-4; D is unclear. The V end was cut by 3 bases, the J end by 0 bases, with 11 bases between. This CDR3 spans 16 amino acids. Germline V gene data show CDR1 as LNHDA and CDR2 as SQIVND (reference sequence). The DNA of the CDR3 is TGTGCCAGTAGTATGAGGACGGTCTCAACTAATGAAAAACTGTTTTTT. This sequence encodes CASSMRTVSTNEKLFF.

This clone was recorded at least ten times. The genes are TRBV7-2 and TRBJ2-1; D perhaps matches TRBD2 (5 bases). The length of the CDR3 is 13 residues. V was pared by 6 bases and J by 6 bases, with 12 bases between. Germline CDR1 reads SGHTA; CDR2 reads FQGNSA. CDR3 bases: TGTGCCAGCAGTTTACTAGAGTTCAATGAGCAGTTCTTC. This codes for CASSLLEFNEQFF. Variable domain in full (rest from reference TRBV7-2 and TRBJ2-1): GAGVSQSPSNKVTEKGKDVELRCDPISGHTALYWYRQSLGQGLEFLIYFQGNSAPDKSGLPSDRFSAERTGGSVSTLTIQRTQQEDSAVYLCASSLLEFNEQFFGPGTRLTVL.